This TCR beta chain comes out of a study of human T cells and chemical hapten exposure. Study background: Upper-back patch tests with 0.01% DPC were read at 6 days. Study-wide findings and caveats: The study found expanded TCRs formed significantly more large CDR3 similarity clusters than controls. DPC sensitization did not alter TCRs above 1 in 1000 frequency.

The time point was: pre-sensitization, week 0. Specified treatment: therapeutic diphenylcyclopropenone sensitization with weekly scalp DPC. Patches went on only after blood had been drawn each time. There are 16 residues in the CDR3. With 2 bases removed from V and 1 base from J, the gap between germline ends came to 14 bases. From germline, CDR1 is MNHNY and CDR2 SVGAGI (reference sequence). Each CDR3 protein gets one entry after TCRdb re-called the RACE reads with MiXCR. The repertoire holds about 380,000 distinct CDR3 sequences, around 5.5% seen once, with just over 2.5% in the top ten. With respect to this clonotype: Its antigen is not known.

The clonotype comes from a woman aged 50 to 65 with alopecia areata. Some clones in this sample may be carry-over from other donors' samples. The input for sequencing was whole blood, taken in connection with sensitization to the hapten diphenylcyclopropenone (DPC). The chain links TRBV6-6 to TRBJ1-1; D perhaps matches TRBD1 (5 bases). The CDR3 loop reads CASSYGLTDRNTEAFF. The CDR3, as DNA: TGTGCCAGCAGTTACGGGCTTACTGACAGGAACACTGAAGCTTTCTTT.